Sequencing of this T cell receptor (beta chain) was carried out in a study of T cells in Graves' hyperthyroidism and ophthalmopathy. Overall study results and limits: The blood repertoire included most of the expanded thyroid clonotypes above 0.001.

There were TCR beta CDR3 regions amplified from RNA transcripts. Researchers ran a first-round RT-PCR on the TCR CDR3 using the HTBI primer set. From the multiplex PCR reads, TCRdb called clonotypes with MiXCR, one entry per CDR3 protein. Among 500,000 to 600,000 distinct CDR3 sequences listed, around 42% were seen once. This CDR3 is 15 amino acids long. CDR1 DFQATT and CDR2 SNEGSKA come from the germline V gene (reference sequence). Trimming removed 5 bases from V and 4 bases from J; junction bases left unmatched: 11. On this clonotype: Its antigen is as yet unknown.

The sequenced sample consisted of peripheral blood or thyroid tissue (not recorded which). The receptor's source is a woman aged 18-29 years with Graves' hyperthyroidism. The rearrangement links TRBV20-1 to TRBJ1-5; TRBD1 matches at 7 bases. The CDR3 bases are TGCAGTGCTTCCCGAGGAGCCAGGGGGAATCAGCCCCAGCATTTT. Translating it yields CSASRGARGNQPQHF.